This T cell receptor (beta chain) was obtained from a study of blood T cell repertoires in COVID-19. Across the study: T cells, B-cell-depleted T cells, or PBMCs supplied cDNA or gDNA.

The data were produced by immunoSEQ multiplex PCR, yet TCRdb's version contains in-frame clones alone and is incomplete. The data show 40,000 or so clones, about 85% seen once. Sequenced input: peripheral blood. This TCR came from a man in his 60s with COVID-19, enrolled during active disease.

DNA for the CDR3: TGCGCCAGCAGCCAAGATGGACTAGGTCGGGCTCGCGGGCAGTATTTT. Protein sequence: CASSQDGLGRARGQYF. The rearrangement uses TRBV4-3 and TRBJ2-3; 7 bases map to TRBD2. Germline CDR1 is LGHNA and CDR2 is YSLEER. The length of the CDR3 is 16 residues. V was clipped by 0 bases and J by 11 bases; unmatched bases: 14.